This TCR beta chain was sequenced for a study of naive and memory T cell subsets. Two oligonucleotides, mixed equimolar, formed the beta constant-region primer covering TRBC1 and TRBC2. Ligation attached a single-stranded oligonucleotide with a 12-nucleotide UMI and the SP2 primer to the cDNA 3' end. TCRdb reprocessed the UMI-ligation and nested PCR reads with MiXCR, giving one entry per CDR3 protein. The sample includes some 100,000 distinct CDR3 sequences, 6% to 7.5% of them seen just once. CDR1 SNHLY and CDR2 FYNNEI come from the germline V gene. CDR3 size: 16 residues. Deletions cut 5 bases from V and 6 bases from J, with 23 bases between. Points from the study as a whole: Gini index rose across naive, CM, EM and EMRA in CD4 and CD8.

Points on this clonotype: Its antigen is still unknown.

The rearrangement joins TRBV2 to TRBJ2-7; D perhaps matches TRBD1 (6 bases). Sequenced sample: central memory CD4+ T cells from blood. This TCR was recovered from a human donor in good health. CDR3 coding DNA: TGTGCCAGCAGTCGACAGCTCGCATTACAGGGCAGCGAGCAGTACTTC. Translated: CASSRQLALQGSEQYF.